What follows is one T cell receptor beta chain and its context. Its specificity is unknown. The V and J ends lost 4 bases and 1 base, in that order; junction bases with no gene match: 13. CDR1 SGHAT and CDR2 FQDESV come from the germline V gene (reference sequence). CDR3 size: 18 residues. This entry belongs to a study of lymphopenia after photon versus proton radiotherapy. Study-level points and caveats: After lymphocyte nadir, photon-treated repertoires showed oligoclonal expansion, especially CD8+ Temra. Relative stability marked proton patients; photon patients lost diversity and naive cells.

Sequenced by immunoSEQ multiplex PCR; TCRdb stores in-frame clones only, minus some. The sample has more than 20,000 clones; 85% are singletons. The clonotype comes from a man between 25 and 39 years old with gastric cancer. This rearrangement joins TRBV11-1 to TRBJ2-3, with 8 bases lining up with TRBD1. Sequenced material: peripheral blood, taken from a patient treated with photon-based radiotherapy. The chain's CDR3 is CASSSFMSGGWRTDTQYF. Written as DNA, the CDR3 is TGTGCCAGCAGCTCTTTTATGTCAGGGGGCTGGCGCACAGATACGCAGTATTTT.